There are many counts of the clone carrying this TCR beta chain. Its matching antigen is unknown. The germline V and J ends were trimmed by 0 bases and 3 bases, with 15 bases remaining between them. There are 15 residues in the CDR3. Germline V gives CDR1 DFQATT, CDR2 SNEGSKA (reference sequence). This entry comes from a study of post-analysis software for immune sequencing data. Study overall: Clinical courses comprised relapsing-remitting, secondary progressive and progressive-relapsing multiple sclerosis. Study-level results: The study found significantly lower normalized Chao1 diversity in multiple sclerosis patients than in controls. Roughly 5 TRBV segments occurring more often in patients than controls included TRBV5-6, TRBV5-1 and TRBV20-1. Those samples that were prepared in the same batch co-clustered strongly by F measure.

cDNA libraries of TCR beta carried unique molecular identifiers. TCRdb processed the PCR reads anew with MiXCR; each CDR3 protein has one entry. The table records 150,000 to 200,000 distinct CDR3 sequences, about 29% of them present only once. V usage is TRBV20-1 and J usage is TRBJ2-7; a weak D match, TRBD1 (7 bases). Material for sequencing was blood. This clonotype was obtained from a girl between 5 and 17 years old with multiple sclerosis. CDR3 loop: CSARDGAGGGYEQYF. CDR3 nucleotide sequence: TGCAGTGCTAGAGACGGGGCAGGGGGAGGCTACGAGCAGTACTTC.